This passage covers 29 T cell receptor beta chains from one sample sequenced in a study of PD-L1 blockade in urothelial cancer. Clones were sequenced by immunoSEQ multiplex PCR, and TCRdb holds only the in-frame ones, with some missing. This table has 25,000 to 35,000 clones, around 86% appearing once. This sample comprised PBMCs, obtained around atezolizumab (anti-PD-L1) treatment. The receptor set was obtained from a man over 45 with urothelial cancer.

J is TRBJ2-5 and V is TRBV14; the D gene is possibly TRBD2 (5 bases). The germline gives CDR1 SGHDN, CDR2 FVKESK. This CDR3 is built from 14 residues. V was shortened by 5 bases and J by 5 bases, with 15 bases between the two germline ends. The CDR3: CASSGWESWETQYF. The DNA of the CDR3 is TGTGCCAGCAGCGGGTGGGAGTCTTGGGAGACCCAGTACTTC.

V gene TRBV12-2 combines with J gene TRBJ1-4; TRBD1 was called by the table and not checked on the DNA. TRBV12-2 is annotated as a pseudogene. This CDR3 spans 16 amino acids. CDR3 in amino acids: CASRLANGQTNEKLFF. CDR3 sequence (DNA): TGTGCAAGTCGCTTAGCGAATGGGCAAACTAATGAAAAACTGTTTTTT.

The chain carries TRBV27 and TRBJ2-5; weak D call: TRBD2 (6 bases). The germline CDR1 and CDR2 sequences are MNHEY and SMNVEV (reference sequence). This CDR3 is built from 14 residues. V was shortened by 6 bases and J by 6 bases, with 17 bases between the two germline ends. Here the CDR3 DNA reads TGTGCCAGCAGACGACCCGGGACTGTCAAGACCCAGTACTTC. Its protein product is CASRRPGTVKTQYF.

The CDR3 loop is CASSQTGARDTQYF. Written as DNA, the CDR3 is TGTGCCAGCAGTCAGACAGGGGCAAGGGATACGCAGTATTTT. The J gene is TRBJ2-3, the V gene TRBV6-1, with TRBD1 identical over 8 bases. The junction had 7 bases not matched to a gene; V was cut back by 5 bases and J by 6 bases. The CDR3 extends over 14 amino acids. CDR1 is MNHNS, CDR2 SASEGT, per germline.

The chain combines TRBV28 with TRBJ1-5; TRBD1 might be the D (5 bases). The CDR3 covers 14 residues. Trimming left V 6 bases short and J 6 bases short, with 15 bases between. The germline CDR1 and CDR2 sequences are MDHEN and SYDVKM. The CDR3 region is CASSPGGKGQPQHF. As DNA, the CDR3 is TGTGCCAGCAGCCCCGGGGGGAAAGGTCAGCCCCAGCATTTT.

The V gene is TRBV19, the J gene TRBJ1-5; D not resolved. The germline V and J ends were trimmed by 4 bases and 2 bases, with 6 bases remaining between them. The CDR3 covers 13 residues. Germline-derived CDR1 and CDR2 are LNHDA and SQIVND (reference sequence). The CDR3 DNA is TGTGCCAGTAGTACCCAGGGCAATCAGCCCCAGCATTTT. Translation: CASSTQGNQPQHF.

CDR3 in DNA: TGTGCCAGCAGCGAACAGGGGGCCCCACGAGGAACTAATGAAAAACTGTTTTTT. As protein: CASSEQGAPRGTNEKLFF. The rearrangement links TRBV9 to TRBJ1-4; 9 nucleotides align to TRBD1. The V gene's germline CDR1 is SGDLS and CDR2 YYNGEE. The CDR3 is 18 residues long. After removal of 3 bases from V and 1 base from J, the junction contained 10 bases not matched to a gene.

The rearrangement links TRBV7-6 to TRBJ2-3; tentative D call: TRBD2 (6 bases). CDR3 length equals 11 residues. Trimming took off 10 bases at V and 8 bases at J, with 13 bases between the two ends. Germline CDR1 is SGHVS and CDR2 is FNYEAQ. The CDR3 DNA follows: TGTGCCACCGGAGCCGGGGGTACGCAGTATTTT. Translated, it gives CATGAGGTQYF.

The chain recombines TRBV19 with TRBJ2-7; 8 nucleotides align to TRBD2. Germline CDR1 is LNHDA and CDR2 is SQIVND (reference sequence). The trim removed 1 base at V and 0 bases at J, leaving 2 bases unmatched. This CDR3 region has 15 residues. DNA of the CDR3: TGTGCCAGTAGTATAGCTGCGGGGGGCTCCTACGAGCAGTACTTC. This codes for CASSIAAGGSYEQYF.

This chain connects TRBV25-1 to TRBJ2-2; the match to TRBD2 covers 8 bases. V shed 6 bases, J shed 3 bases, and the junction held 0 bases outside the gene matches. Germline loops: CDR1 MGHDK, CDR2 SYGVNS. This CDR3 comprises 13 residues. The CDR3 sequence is CASRREDTGELFF. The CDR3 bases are TGTGCCAGCAGGCGGGAGGACACCGGGGAGCTGTTTTTT.

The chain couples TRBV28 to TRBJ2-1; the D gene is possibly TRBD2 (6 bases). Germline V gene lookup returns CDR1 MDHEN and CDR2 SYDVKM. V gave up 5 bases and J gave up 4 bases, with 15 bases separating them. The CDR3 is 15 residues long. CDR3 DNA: TGTGCCAGCAGTAGGACTCGCGGGACTTACAATGAGCAGTTCTTC. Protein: CASSRTRGTYNEQFF.

CDR3 coding DNA: TGTGCCAGCAGTGCAGCCGGGACTAGCGCGTTTTGGGGGAACAATGAGCAGTTCTTC. Its protein is CASSAAGTSAFWGNNEQFF. This chain links TRBV27 with TRBJ2-1, with TRBD2 matching 10 bases. J lost 5 bases, V lost 5 bases, and 18 bases had no gene match. The CDR3 has 19 residues. Germline lookup yields CDR1 MNHEY and CDR2 SMNVEV (reference sequence).

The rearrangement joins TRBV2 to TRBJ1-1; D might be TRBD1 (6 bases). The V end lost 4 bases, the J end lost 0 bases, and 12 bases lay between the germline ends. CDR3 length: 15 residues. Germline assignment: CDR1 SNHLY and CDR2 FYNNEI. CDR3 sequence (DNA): TGTGCCAGCAGTGCGGCAGGGGTGGTGAACACTGAAGCTTTCTTT. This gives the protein CASSAAGVVNTEAFF.

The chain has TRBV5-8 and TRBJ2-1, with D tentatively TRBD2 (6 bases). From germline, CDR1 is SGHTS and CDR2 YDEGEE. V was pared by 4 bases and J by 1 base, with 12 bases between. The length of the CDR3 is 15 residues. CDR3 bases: TGTGCCAGCAGCAAGCTTAGCGGTTCCTACAATGAGCAGTTCTTC. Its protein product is CASSKLSGSYNEQFF.

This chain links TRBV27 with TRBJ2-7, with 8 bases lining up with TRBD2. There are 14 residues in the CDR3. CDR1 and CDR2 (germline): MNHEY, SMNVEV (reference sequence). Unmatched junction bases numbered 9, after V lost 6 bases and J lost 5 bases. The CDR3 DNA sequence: TGTGCCAGCAGGCCGGGACTAGGATTCGACGAGCAGTACTTC. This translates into CASRPGLGFDEQYF.

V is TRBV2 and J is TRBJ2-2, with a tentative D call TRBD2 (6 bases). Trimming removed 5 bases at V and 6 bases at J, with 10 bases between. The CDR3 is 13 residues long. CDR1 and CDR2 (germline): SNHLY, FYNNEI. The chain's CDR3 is CASSPRLAGELFF. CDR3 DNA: TGTGCCAGCAGTCCTAGACTAGCCGGGGAGCTGTTTTTT.

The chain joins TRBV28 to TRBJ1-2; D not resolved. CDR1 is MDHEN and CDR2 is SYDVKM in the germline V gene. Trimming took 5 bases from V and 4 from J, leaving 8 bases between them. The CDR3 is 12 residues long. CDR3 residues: CASSAGIYGYTF. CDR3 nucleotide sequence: TGTGCCAGCAGTGCGGGAATCTATGGCTACACCTTC.

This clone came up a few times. The CDR3 nucleotides read TGCAGCGTCCCTGCGGGAAACATTCAGTACTTC. As protein: CSVPAGNIQYF. The chain joins TRBV29-1 to TRBJ2-4; D might be TRBD2 (5 bases). Germline values: CDR1 SQVTM, CDR2 ANQGSEA. With 6 bases removed from V and 6 bases from J, the gap between germline ends came to 9 bases. This CDR3 has 11 amino acids.

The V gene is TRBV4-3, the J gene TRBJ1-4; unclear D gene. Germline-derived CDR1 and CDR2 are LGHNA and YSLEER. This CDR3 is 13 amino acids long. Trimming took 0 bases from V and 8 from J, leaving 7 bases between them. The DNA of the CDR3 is TGCGCCAGCAGCCAAGACAGCAGGGAAAAACTGTTTTTT. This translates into CASSQDSREKLFF.

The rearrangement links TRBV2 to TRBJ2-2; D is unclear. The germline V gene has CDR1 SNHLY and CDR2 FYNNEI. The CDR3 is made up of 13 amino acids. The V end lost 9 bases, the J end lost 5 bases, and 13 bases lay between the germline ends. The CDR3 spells CASSERWTGELFF. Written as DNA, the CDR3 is TGTGCCAGTTCGGAGAGGTGGACCGGGGAGCTGTTTTTT. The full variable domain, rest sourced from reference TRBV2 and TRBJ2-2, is EPEVTQTPSHQVTQMGQEVILRCVPISNHLYFYWYRQILGQKVEFLVSFYNNEISEKSEIFDDQFSVERPDGSNFTLKIRSTKLEDSAMYFCASSERWTGELFFGEGSRLTVL.

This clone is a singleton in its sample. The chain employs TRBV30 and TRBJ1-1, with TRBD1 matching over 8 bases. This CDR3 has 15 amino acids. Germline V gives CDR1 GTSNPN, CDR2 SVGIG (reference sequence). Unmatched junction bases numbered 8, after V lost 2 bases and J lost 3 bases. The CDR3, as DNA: TGTGCCTGGAGTCAACACCGGACAGGGTACACTGAAGCTTTCTTT. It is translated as CAWSQHRTGYTEAFF.

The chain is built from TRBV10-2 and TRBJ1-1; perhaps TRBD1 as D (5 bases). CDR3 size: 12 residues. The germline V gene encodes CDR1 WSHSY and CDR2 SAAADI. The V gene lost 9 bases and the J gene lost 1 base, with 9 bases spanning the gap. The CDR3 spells CASDTGNTEAFF. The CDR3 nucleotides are TGCGCCAGTGACACAGGGAACACTGAAGCTTTCTTT.

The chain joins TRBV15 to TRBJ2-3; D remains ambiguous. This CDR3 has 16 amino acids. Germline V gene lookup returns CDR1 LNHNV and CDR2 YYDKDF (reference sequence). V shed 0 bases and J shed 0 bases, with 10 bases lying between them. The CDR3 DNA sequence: TGTGCCACCAGCAGAGATCGTCCGTCCAGCACAGATACGCAGTATTTT. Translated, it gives CATSRDRPSSTDTQYF.

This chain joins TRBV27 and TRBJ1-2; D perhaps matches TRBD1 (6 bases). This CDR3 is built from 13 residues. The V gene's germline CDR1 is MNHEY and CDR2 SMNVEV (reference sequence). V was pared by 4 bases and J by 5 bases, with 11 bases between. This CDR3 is CASSWGQGYGYTF. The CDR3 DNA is TGTGCCAGCAGTTGGGGGCAGGGGTATGGCTACACCTTC.

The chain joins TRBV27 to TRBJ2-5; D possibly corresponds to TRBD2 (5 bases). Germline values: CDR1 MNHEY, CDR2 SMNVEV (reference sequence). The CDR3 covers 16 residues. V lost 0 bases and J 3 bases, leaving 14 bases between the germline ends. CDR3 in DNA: TGTGCCAGCAGTTTATCAGTCGGGGATCAAAAAGAGACCCAGTACTTC. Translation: CASSLSVGDQKETQYF.

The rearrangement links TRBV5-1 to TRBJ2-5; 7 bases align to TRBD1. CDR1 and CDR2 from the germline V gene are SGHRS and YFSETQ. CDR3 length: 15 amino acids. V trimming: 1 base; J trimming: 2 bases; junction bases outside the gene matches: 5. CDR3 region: CASSLWDSQQETQYF. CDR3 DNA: TGCGCCAGCAGCTTGTGGGACAGTCAGCAAGAGACCCAGTACTTC.

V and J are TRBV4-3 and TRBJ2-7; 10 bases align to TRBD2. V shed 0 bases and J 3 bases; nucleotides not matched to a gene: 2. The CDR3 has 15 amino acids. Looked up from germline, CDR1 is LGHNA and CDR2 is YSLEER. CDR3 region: CASSQELAGVYEQYF. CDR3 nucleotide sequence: TGCGCCAGCAGCCAAGAGCTAGCGGGAGTCTACGAGCAGTACTTC.

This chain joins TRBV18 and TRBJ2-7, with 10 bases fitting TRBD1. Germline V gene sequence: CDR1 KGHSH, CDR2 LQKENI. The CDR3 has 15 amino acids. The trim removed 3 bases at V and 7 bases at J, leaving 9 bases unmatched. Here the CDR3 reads CASSPGTGVLREQYF. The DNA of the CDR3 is TGTGCCAGCTCACCTGGGACAGGGGTTCTGAGGGAGCAGTACTTC. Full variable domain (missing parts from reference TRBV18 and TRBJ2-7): NAGVMQNPRHLVRRRGQEARLRCSPMKGHSHVYWYRQLPEEGLKFMVYLQKENIIDESGMPKERFSAEFPKEGPSILRIQQVVRGDSAAYFCASSPGTGVLREQYFGPGTRLTVT.

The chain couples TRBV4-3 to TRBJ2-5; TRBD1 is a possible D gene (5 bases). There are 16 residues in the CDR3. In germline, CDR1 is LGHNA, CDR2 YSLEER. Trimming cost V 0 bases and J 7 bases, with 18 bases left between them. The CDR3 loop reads CASSQDWAGLFGTQYF. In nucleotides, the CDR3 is TGCGCCAGCAGCCAAGATTGGGCAGGGCTGTTCGGGACCCAGTACTTC.